This T cell receptor beta chain was observed in a study of memory CD4+ T cells and cytomegalovirus serostatus. Overall study context: This sample comes from healthy Belgian adults, several CMV seropositive, approximately 23 seronegative.

Study observations and caveats: Each of 67 CMV-associated TCRbeta sequences occurred in one to five individuals.

The sort gate was single viable CD3+CD4+CD8-CD45RO+ cells for memory CD4+ T cells. TCRdb's copy holds only in-frame clones and misses some; the assay was immunoSEQ multiplex PCR. The profile shows 46,000 or so clones, roughly 78% of them singletons. V lost 3 bases, J lost 5 bases, and 7 bases stayed unmatched. The CDR3 is made up of 15 amino acids. The germline gives CDR1 KGHSH, CDR2 LQKENI. Notes on this clone: Its specificity is not known.

This sequence joins TRBV18 and TRBJ2-5; 9 bases map to TRBD2. Specimen: memory CD4+ T cells from blood. This clonotype originated in an adult in good health and CMV-seronegative. This chain's CDR3 is CASSPLAGEKETQYF. The CDR3 nucleotides read TGTGCCAGCTCACCCTTAGCGGGGGAGAAGGAGACCCAGTACTTC.